Presented here are 17 T cell receptor beta chains from one specimen sequenced in a study of T cells in Graves' hyperthyroidism and ophthalmopathy. Authors of the study amplified TCR beta CDR3 regions from RNA transcripts. The HTBI primer set drove a first-round RT-PCR of the TCR CDR3. TCRdb analysed the multiplex PCR reads with MiXCR anew, one entry per CDR3 protein. The data show about 600,000 distinct CDR3 sequences, 16% seen once. The sequenced sample was blood. The receptors were gathered from a woman aged 40 to 50 with Graves' ophthalmopathy.

This clonotype was found many times. The V gene is TRBV20-1, the J gene TRBJ2-1; 8 bases agree with TRBD2. V was pared by 1 base and J by 0 bases, with 5 bases of the junction left unmatched. Per the germline V gene, CDR1 is DFQATT and CDR2 is SNEGSKA (reference sequence). CDR3 size: 16 residues. The CDR3 is CSARAGTRSSYNEQFF. The CDR3 bases are TGCAGTGCTAGAGCCGGGACTAGGAGCTCCTACAATGAGCAGTTCTTC.

The chain is built from TRBV2 and TRBJ2-1; TRBD2 matches at 14 bases. The CDR3 contains 15 residues. The V segment lost 7 bases and the J segment 9 bases; nucleotides outside the gene matches: 8. Germline CDR1 reads SNHLY; CDR2 reads FYNNEI. This chain's CDR3 is CASNPGLAGDGEQFF. In DNA form, the CDR3 reads TGTGCCAGCAACCCGGGACTAGCGGGAGACGGTGAGCAGTTCTTC.

Worth noting for this clonotype: The conserved final phenylalanine or tryptophan is absent from the CDR3, which likely points to a read error. The CDR3 reads CASSLGGGGPQYL. The DNA of the CDR3 is TGTGCCAGCAGCTTAGGTGGGGGAGGGCCCCAGTACCTC. V and J are TRBV7-2 and TRBJ2-5, with 7 bases matching TRBD2. CDR1 is SGHTA, CDR2 FQGNSA, per germline. The CDR3 has 13 residues. V lost 1 base, J lost 9 bases, and 5 bases stayed unmatched.

This chain links TRBV7-2 with TRBJ1-5; possibly TRBD1 for D (5 bases). CDR3 size: 14 residues. CDR1 is SGHTA and CDR2 is FQGNSA in the germline V gene. V shed 1 base and J shed 9 bases, with 13 bases lying between them. The CDR3 protein is CASSLGLGHLPQHF. The CDR3 DNA follows: TGTGCCAGCAGCTTAGGGCTTGGACATTTGCCCCAGCATTTT. The full variable domain, its missing parts supplied by reference TRBV7-2 and TRBJ1-5, is GAGVSQSPSNKVTEKGKDVELRCDPISGHTALYWYRQSLGQGLEFLIYFQGNSAPDKSGLPSDRFSAERTGGSVSTLTIQRTQQEDSAVYLCASSLGLGHLPQHFGDGTRLSIL.

This clonotype was found many times. This chain uses TRBV20-1 with TRBJ2-7; tentatively, D is TRBD1 (5 bases). This CDR3 spans 15 amino acids. Germline-derived CDR1 and CDR2 are DFQATT and SNEGSKA (reference sequence). The V and J ends lost 0 bases and 3 bases respectively, with 15 bases between them. CDR3 in amino acids: CSARDPGRSGYEQYF. Written as DNA, the CDR3 is TGCAGTGCTAGAGACCCAGGGCGTAGTGGCTACGAGCAGTACTTC.

There are many counts of this clonotype. The chain carries TRBV6-1 and TRBJ1-4, with D perhaps matching TRBD1 (5 bases). The V gene's germline CDR1 is MNHNS and CDR2 SASEGT. The CDR3 sequence is 14 residues long. V was trimmed by 2 bases and J by 10 bases, leaving 14 bases between them. For the CDR3, the DNA is TGTGCCAGCAGTGAAACAGGCATCGTGAGAAAACTGTTTTTT. Protein product: CASSETGIVRKLFF.

The chain joins TRBV10-3 to TRBJ2-1; 7 nucleotides match TRBD2. Germline V gene lookup returns CDR1 ENHRY and CDR2 SYGVKD. The CDR3 runs to 13 residues. After removal of 10 bases from V and 7 bases from J, the junction contained 10 bases not matched to a gene. The CDR3 region is CASTSASRNEQFF. The CDR3 nucleotides are TGTGCCAGTACTAGCGCTAGTAGAAATGAGCAGTTCTTC.

This chain connects TRBV4-1 to TRBJ2-1, with 7 bases fitting TRBD2. This CDR3 is 15 amino acids long. V dropped 3 bases and J dropped 8; count of bases not matched to a gene: 10. Per germline, CDR1 MGHRA and CDR2 YSYEKL. The CDR3 loop reads CASSQAERERDEQFF. The CDR3, as DNA: TGCGCCAGCAGCCAGGCGGAGCGGGAAAGGGATGAGCAGTTCTTC.

The chain couples TRBV18 to TRBJ2-1, with 11 bases lining up with TRBD2. J lost 5 bases, V lost 6 bases, and 9 bases had no gene match. CDR1 and CDR2 (germline): KGHSH, LQKENI. The length of the CDR3 is 16 residues. The CDR3 region is CASSVLAGGPDNEQFF. CDR3 nucleotide sequence: TGTGCCAGCTCCGTCTTAGCGGGAGGGCCAGACAATGAGCAGTTCTTC.

This clonotype was seen many times. The chain combines TRBV3-1 with TRBJ2-5, with a tentative D call TRBD1 (5 bases). Germline CDR1 is LGHDT and CDR2 is YNNKEL (reference sequence). CDR3 length equals 14 residues. Trimming stripped 4 bases from V and 9 bases from J, with 18 bases between. The CDR3 DNA is TGTGCCAGCAGCCCAGGGTCTCCGTTGGGCGCCCAGTACTTC. Translated: CASSPGSPLGAQYF.

CDR3 in amino acids: CSARDRQGMNTEAFF. Written as DNA, the CDR3 is TGCAGTGCTAGAGACCGACAGGGGATGAACACTGAAGCTTTCTTT. The V call is TRBV20-1, the J call TRBJ1-1; 8 bases agree with TRBD1. The length of the CDR3 is 15 residues. Per the germline V gene, CDR1 is DFQATT and CDR2 is SNEGSKA (reference sequence). V was clipped by 0 bases and J by 0 bases; unmatched bases: 3.

This rearrangement joins TRBV20-1 to TRBJ2-1, with TRBD2 matching 9 bases. Trimming at V came to 0 bases and at J to 9 bases, leaving 9 bases not matched to a gene. The CDR3 runs 15 residues. Germline V gives CDR1 DFQATT, CDR2 SNEGSKA (reference sequence). The chain's CDR3 is CSARDSGTSFPEQFF. The CDR3 nucleotides read TGCAGTGCTAGAGACTCCGGGACTAGCTTTCCTGAGCAGTTCTTC.

This clonotype has only one observation. V and J are TRBV20-1 and TRBJ2-1, with 10 nucleotides matching TRBD2. V trimming: 5 bases; J trimming: 8 bases; junction bases outside the gene matches: 15. CDR1 is DFQATT and CDR2 is SNEGSKA in the germline V gene (reference sequence). This CDR3 comprises 16 residues. The CDR3 is CSALPTAGGPGDEQFF. The CDR3 coding sequence is TGCAGTGCTTTACCCACAGCGGGAGGGCCGGGCGATGAGCAGTTCTTC.

This clonotype occurred many times. The CDR3, as DNA: TGTGCCAGCTCACCCCGTCCTCGGAACGATGAGCAGTTCTTC. Its translation is CASSPRPRNDEQFF. The chain couples TRBV18 to TRBJ2-1; unclear D gene. Trimming took 3 bases from V and 8 from J, leaving 14 bases between them. The germline V gene encodes CDR1 KGHSH and CDR2 LQKENI. The length of the CDR3 is 14 residues. Complete variable domain (other parts from reference TRBV18 and TRBJ2-1): NAGVMQNPRHLVRRRGQEARLRCSPMKGHSHVYWYRQLPEEGLKFMVYLQKENIIDESGMPKERFSAEFPKEGPSILRIQQVVRGDSAAYFCASSPRPRNDEQFFGPGTRLTVL.

CDR3 coding DNA: TGTGCCATCAGTGAGCCTAGCGGGGGGGCCACAGATACGCAGTATTTT. Amino acid sequence: CAISEPSGGATDTQYF. The chain combines TRBV10-3 with TRBJ2-3; 12 positions match TRBD2. Germline CDR1 ENHRY, CDR2 SYGVKD. This CDR3 is 16 amino acids long. With 2 bases clipped from V and 2 bases from J, the junction kept 2 bases outside the gene matches.

The chain carries TRBV9 and TRBJ2-3; D is perhaps TRBD2 (6 bases). Germline lookup yields CDR1 SGDLS and CDR2 YYNGEE. The V and J ends lost 0 bases and 4 bases respectively, with 12 bases between them. The CDR3 spans 15 residues. CDR3 coding DNA: TGTGCCAGCAGCGTAGGTGGAGGGGCGGCAGATACGCAGTATTTT. This encodes CASSVGGGAADTQYF.

This clonotype has at least ten counts. CDR3 protein: CASTQGSNEKLFF. CDR3 coding DNA: TGTGCCAGCACGCAGGGATCAAATGAAAAACTGTTTTTT. The chain has TRBV12-3 or TRBV12-4 and TRBJ1-4; possible D gene TRBD1, 5 bases. The CDR3 has 13 residues. Trimming shortened V by 7 bases and J by 5 bases, and 11 bases separated the two germline ends.